What follows are 18 T cell receptor beta chains derived from one specimen sequenced in a study of cytomegalovirus exposure and HLA in healthy donors. PCR employed 60 Vbeta and 13 Jbeta primers. The data were produced by immunoSEQ multiplex PCR, yet TCRdb's version contains in-frame clones alone and is incomplete. Listed are 150,000 to 200,000 clones; roughly 6.7% falls within the top ten. The sample comprised PBMCs. Source of these receptors: a man aged 30-40 years in good health and CMV-seronegative.

The rearrangement links TRBV19 to TRBJ2-3; the match to TRBD1 covers 8 bases. The germline V gene has CDR1 LNHDA and CDR2 SQIVND (reference sequence). The ends lost 7 bases at V and 2 bases at J; junction bases unmatched: 11. The CDR3 is 16 residues long. This chain's CDR3 is CASTPRGRAVTDTQYF. The CDR3 DNA sequence: TGTGCCAGTACTCCCAGGGGGCGCGCGGTCACAGATACGCAGTATTTT.

The chain couples TRBV29-1 to TRBJ2-2, with 11 bases fitting TRBD2. After removal of 4 bases from V and 7 bases from J, the junction contained 5 bases not matched to a gene. The CDR3 runs to 14 residues. Germline V gene lookup returns CDR1 SQVTM and CDR2 ANQGSEA. CDR3 amino acids: CSVVLAGAGGELFF. Here the CDR3 DNA reads TGCAGCGTTGTACTAGCGGGAGCGGGCGGGGAGCTGTTTTTT.

The chain couples TRBV5-6 to TRBJ1-5, with a possible D match to TRBD1 (5 bases). This CDR3 has 15 residues. V gave up 0 bases and J gave up 0 bases, with 7 bases separating them. In germline, CDR1 is SGHDT, CDR2 YYEEEE. CDR3 DNA: TGTGCCAGCAGCTTGGAGGGGTATAGCAATCAGCCCCAGCATTTT. It translates to CASSLEGYSNQPQHF.

The chain carries TRBV28 and TRBJ1-4, with TRBD1 matching over 7 bases. This CDR3 spans 13 amino acids. Germline CDR1 and CDR2: MDHEN and SYDVKM. Trimming cost V 8 bases and J 6 bases; bases outside gene matches: 6. The CDR3: CASLPTGYEKLFF. The CDR3 DNA is TGTGCCAGCCTACCGACAGGGTATGAAAAACTGTTTTTT.

The chain carries TRBV19 and TRBJ1-3; maybe TRBD1 (5 bases). The germline V and J ends were trimmed by 7 bases and 4 bases, with 14 bases remaining between them. The CDR3 contains 14 residues. Germline assignment: CDR1 LNHDA and CDR2 SQIVND (reference sequence). In DNA form, the CDR3 reads TGTGCCAGTAAGCCAGGGAAGAACGGAAACACCATATATTTT. The encoded protein is CASKPGKNGNTIYF.

The chain has TRBV6-1 and TRBJ1-4, with 12 nucleotides matching TRBD1. This CDR3 is built from 20 residues. Germline V gene data show CDR1 as MNHNS and CDR2 as SASEGT. The V gene end was trimmed by 4 bases and the J gene end by 0 bases; junction bases not matched to a gene: 12. The CDR3 protein is CASSALRDRGLKPTNEKLFF. DNA for the CDR3: TGTGCCAGCAGTGCCCTCCGGGACAGGGGGCTTAAACCAACTAATGAAAAACTGTTTTTT.

This sequence joins TRBV28 and TRBJ2-3, with 10 bases aligning to TRBD2. The CDR3 runs to 16 residues. The germline CDR1 and CDR2 sequences are MDHEN and SYDVKM. Losses at the gene ends were 6 bases for V and 4 bases for J; bases not matched to a gene: 10. CDR3 region: CASSRRLAGVSDTQYF. CDR3 DNA: TGTGCCAGCAGCCGTCGTCTAGCGGGAGTCTCAGATACGCAGTATTTT.

Comments on this clone: Other DNA sequences in the same sample also yield this CDR3. This chain joins TRBV9 and TRBJ2-7; 9 bases are a match to TRBD1. This CDR3 region has 15 residues. Germline lookup yields CDR1 SGDLS and CDR2 YYNGEE. V lost 4 bases and J lost 3; bases outside the gene matches: 8. The DNA for the CDR3 is TGTGCCAGCAGCAGAACAGGGGGCGCCGGCTACGAGCAGTACTTC. It translates to CASSRTGGAGYEQYF.

The chain has TRBV2 and TRBJ2-2; 9 positions match TRBD1. Germline lookup yields CDR1 SNHLY and CDR2 FYNNEI. V lost 4 bases and J lost 12; bases outside the gene matches: 9. The CDR3 is 14 amino acids. Here the CDR3 DNA reads TGTGCCAGCAGTGGGGACAGGGCTATCCTACAGCTGTTTTTT. Translated: CASSGDRAILQLFF. Filled out from reference TRBV2 and TRBJ2-2, the complete variable domain reads EPEVTQTPSHQVTQMGQEVILRCVPISNHLYFYWYRQILGQKVEFLVSFYNNEISEKSEIFDDQFSVERPDGSNFTLKIRSTKLEDSAMYFCASSGDRAILQLFFGEGSRLTVL.

J is TRBJ2-7 and V is TRBV5-1, with 8 bases fitting TRBD1. The CDR3 spans 14 residues. Germline V lookup: CDR1 SGHRS, CDR2 YFSETQ. V was pared by 6 bases and J by 3 bases, with 8 bases of the junction left unmatched. CDR3 nucleotides: TGCGCCAGCAAATTAGGGACAGGCGACTACGAGCAGTACTTC. Amino acids: CASKLGTGDYEQYF.

The chain employs TRBV18 and TRBJ2-3, with unresolved D. The CDR3 runs 12 residues. With 6 bases removed from V and 7 bases from J, the gap between germline ends came to 11 bases. Germline-derived CDR1 and CDR2 are KGHSH and LQKENI. The CDR3 is CASSASLYTQYF. CDR3 sequence (DNA): TGTGCCAGCTCCGCCTCCCTATATACGCAGTATTTT.

The CDR3 here is CASSFLGAGSTDTQYF. CDR3 DNA sequence: TGCGCCAGCAGCTTTTTGGGAGCGGGGAGCACAGATACGCAGTATTTT. This chain joins TRBV5-1 and TRBJ2-3; 7 nucleotides match TRBD2. Germline trimming cut 2 bases from V and 0 bases from J; bases unmatched to any gene: 6. This CDR3 spans 16 amino acids. CDR1 is SGHRS, CDR2 YFSETQ, per germline.

The chain recombines TRBV28 with TRBJ2-7; 11 nucleotides match TRBD1. With 5 bases clipped from V and 1 base from J, the junction kept 7 bases outside the gene matches. CDR1 and CDR2 from the germline V gene are MDHEN and SYDVKM. This CDR3 region has 16 residues. The CDR3 protein is CASSTSGTGGSYEQYF. CDR3 in DNA: TGTGCCAGCAGTACTTCCGGGACAGGGGGTTCCTACGAGCAGTACTTC.

This chain uses TRBV10-2 with TRBJ1-4; 11 positions match TRBD1. This CDR3 is 15 amino acids long. The V gene end was trimmed by 5 bases and the J gene end by 7 bases; junction bases not matched to a gene: 6. The germline CDR1 and CDR2 sequences are WSHSY and SAAADI. This chain's CDR3 is CASSQGQGVFEKLFF. The DNA for the CDR3 is TGCGCCAGCAGTCAGGGACAGGGGGTATTTGAAAAACTGTTTTTT.

This rearrangement joins TRBV7-6 to TRBJ2-5; 10 positions match TRBD1. Germline V gene data show CDR1 as SGHVS and CDR2 as FNYEAQ. V lost 6 bases to trimming and J lost 5 bases; unmatched junction nucleotides: 6. This CDR3 has 14 amino acids. The CDR3 region has the DNA TGTGCCAGCAGGGTGGGGACAGGGGACGAGACCCAGTACTTC. Its protein product is CASRVGTGDETQYF. Supplemented by reference TRBV7-6 and TRBJ2-5, the full variable domain reads GAGVSQSPRYKVTKRGQDVALRCDPISGHVSLYWYRQALGQGPEFLTYFNYEAQQDKSGLPNDRFSAERPEGSISTLTIQRTEQRDSAMYRCASRVGTGDETQYFGPGTRLLVL.

The rearrangement links TRBV9 to TRBJ2-5, with 7 bases that match TRBD1. V was pared by 0 bases and J by 5 bases, with 10 bases of the junction left unmatched. The CDR3 has 16 amino acids. Germline-derived CDR1 and CDR2 are SGDLS and YYNGEE. CDR3 protein: CASSVVEGAGFETQYF. The CDR3 bases are TGTGCCAGCAGCGTAGTTGAGGGGGCCGGATTTGAGACCCAGTACTTC.

The CDR3 bases are TGTGCCAGCAGCGCACGCCGACAGGCTTATGGCTACACCTTC. This codes for CASSARRQAYGYTF. This chain connects TRBV6-1 to TRBJ1-2; TRBD1 is a possible D gene (6 bases). The CDR3 is 14 residues long. V lost 6 bases to trimming and J lost 5 bases, with 16 bases between them. Looked up from germline, CDR1 is MNHNS and CDR2 is SASEGT.

This chain joins TRBV25-1 and TRBJ2-1, with D perhaps matching TRBD1 (6 bases). V was pared by 5 bases and J by 9 bases, with 17 bases between. CDR1 is MGHDK, CDR2 SYGVNS, per germline. This CDR3 spans 14 amino acids. CDR3 protein: CASSTPGTLLEQFF. The CDR3 DNA is TGTGCCAGCAGTACGCCCGGGACACTCCTTGAGCAGTTCTTC.